Listed below are T cell receptor beta chains from one sample, sequenced in a study of T cells in Graves' hyperthyroidism and ophthalmopathy. MiXCR was run by TCRdb on the multiplex PCR reads, yielding one entry per CDR3 protein. Counted here are 730,000 or so distinct CDR3 sequences, around a sixth occurring once; the ten biggest clones make up 16%. Sample: blood. These TCRs come from a woman in her 50s with Graves' hyperthyroidism that later progressed to Graves' ophthalmopathy. Each CDR3 is given with its conserved first and last residue. D genes are given only for firm matches. Size is omitted from some rows. Given values are once, few, many or a class for expanded clones.

DNA: TGTGCCATCAGTGAGTTCAATCCCCGGACAGGGGTAGGCGAGACCCAGTACTTC; CDR3: CAISEFNPRTGVGETQYF; D: TRBD1; V: TRBV10-3; length: 18; size: many; J: TRBJ2-5
DNA: TGTGCCAGCAGCTTCGACAGGGGAGATACGCAGTATTTT; CDR3: CASSFDRGDTQYF; D: TRBD1; V: TRBV7-9; length: 13; size: .; J: TRBJ2-3
DNA: TGCAGTGCTACTCCCCGAGACAGGTCAACCTACGAGCAGTACTTC; CDR3: CSATPRDRSTYEQYF; D: .; V: TRBV20-1; length: 15; size: few; J: TRBJ2-7
DNA: TGTGCCAGCAGCGGCCCAATCGCAACAGATACGCAGTATTTT; CDR3: CASSGPIATDTQYF; D: .; V: TRBV7-9; length: 14; size: .; J: TRBJ2-3
DNA: TGTGCCAGCACATCGGCGAGCTCCTACGAGCAGTACTTC; CDR3: CASTSASSYEQYF; D: .; V: TRBV6-1; length: 13; size: .; J: TRBJ2-7
DNA: TGTGCCATGTCGAGGGGGGACCGCCAGCCCCAGCATTTT; CDR3: CAMSRGDRQPQHF; D: .; V: TRBV6-2/TRBV6-3; length: 13; size: many; J: TRBJ1-5
DNA: TGTGCCAGCAGCAGAATCATCAGGACGGTTTCGAACACCGGGGAGCTGTTTTTT; CDR3: CASSRIIRTVSNTGELFF; D: .; V: TRBV7-9; length: 18; size: .; J: TRBJ2-2
DNA: TGTGCCAGCTCACCAACGACAGGGGGGGGAACTGAAGCTTTCTTT; CDR3: CASSPTTGGGTEAFF; D: TRBD1; V: TRBV18; length: 15; size: .; J: TRBJ1-1
DNA: TGTGCCAGCAGCCTACCCAAGGGGACAGTCTATGGCTACACCTTC; CDR3: CASSLPKGTVYGYTF; D: TRBD1; V: TRBV7-9; length: 15; size: few; J: TRBJ1-2
DNA: TGTGCCAGCAGCTTAGGACAACAACACTACAATGAGCAGTTCTTC; CDR3: CASSLGQQHYNEQFF; D: .; V: TRBV7-9; length: 15; size: .; J: TRBJ2-1